The 20 T cell receptor beta chains below come from one sample, sequenced in a study of patients and donors after allogeneic stem cell transplantation. TCRdb passed the RT-PCR reads through MiXCR, listing each CDR3 protein once. The sample has approximately 140,000 distinct CDR3 sequences, approximately 35% seen once. The sequenced material came from blood, either unsorted or a sorted T cell fraction (not recorded which). All receptors come from a human donor who was either an allogeneic HSCT recipient or a stem cell or donor lymphocyte infusion donor (not recorded which). It is not recorded whose cells these are; they may come from a transplant donor.

The V call is TRBV9, the J call TRBJ1-1, with D maybe TRBD1 (5 bases). The CDR3 sequence is 13 residues long. Trimming pared 4 bases from V and 4 bases from J, leaving 11 bases between. Germline V gene data show CDR1 as SGDLS and CDR2 as YYNGEE. The chain's CDR3 is CASSLRTSTEAFF. CDR3 DNA: TGTGCCAGCAGCCTTCGGACAAGCACTGAAGCTTTCTTT.

This clonotype was detected a few times. The V call is TRBV12-3 or TRBV12-4, the J call TRBJ1-1; 8 bases are shared with TRBD1. V lost 5 bases and J lost 6; bases outside the gene matches: 5. This CDR3 spans 13 amino acids. The CDR3 region is CASSPQGASEAFF. CDR3 nucleotide sequence: TGTGCCAGCAGTCCCCAGGGGGCCTCTGAAGCTTTCTTT.

This chain uses TRBV7-6 with TRBJ2-3; the match to TRBD2 covers 8 bases. This CDR3 has 16 residues. V shed 5 bases, J shed 4 bases, and the junction held 11 bases outside the gene matches. CDR1 is SGHVS and CDR2 is FNYEAQ in the germline V gene. The CDR3 DNA follows: TGTGCCAGCAGCCCCGGACTAGCCCTAGACGCAGATACGCAGTATTTT. This encodes CASSPGLALDADTQYF.

In its sample, this clonotype was seen a few times. The chain is built from TRBV5-1 and TRBJ2-3, with a weak D call TRBD1 (5 bases). The CDR3 is 13 residues long. CDR1 SGHRS and CDR2 YFSETQ come from the germline V gene. V was pared by 4 bases and J by 2 bases, with 8 bases between. CDR3 sequence (DNA): TGCGCCAGCAGCACGGACACCACAGATACGCAGTATTTT. It encodes CASSTDTTDTQYF.

This sequence joins TRBV7-3 and TRBJ1-6; D unclear. The length of the CDR3 is 15 residues. CDR1 SGHTA and CDR2 FQGTGA come from the germline V gene. V lost 5 bases, J lost 6 bases, and 14 bases lay in between. CDR3 protein: CASSRGGSGNSPLHF. In DNA, the CDR3 is TGTGCCAGCAGCCGCGGAGGGAGTGGTAATTCACCCCTCCACTTT.

This rearrangement joins TRBV20-1 to TRBJ1-2; D is undetermined. CDR1 is DFQATT, CDR2 SNEGSKA, per germline (reference sequence). V was clipped by 0 bases and J by 4 bases, with 9 bases between them. The CDR3 covers 13 residues. CDR3 in amino acids: CSARDETAYGYTF. CDR3 bases: TGCAGTGCTAGAGATGAAACAGCCTATGGCTACACCTTC.

The chain links TRBV5-1 to TRBJ1-3; possible D gene TRBD1, 6 bases. CDR3 length: 16 residues. Germline loops: CDR1 SGHRS, CDR2 YFSETQ. The ends were cut back, 0 bases at V and 4 bases at J, with 14 bases in the middle. The DNA for the CDR3 is TGCGCCAGCAGCTTGGAGTCTACAGGGATCGGAAACACCATATATTTT. It codes for CASSLESTGIGNTIYF.

This chain links TRBV2 with TRBJ2-3; D gene uncertain. V lost 0 bases, J lost 1 base, and 14 bases lay in between. The germline V gene encodes CDR1 SNHLY and CDR2 FYNNEI. The CDR3 length is 17 residues. The CDR3 DNA sequence: TGTGCCAGCAGTGAAGCCCTCCATCGTATCGGCACAGATACGCAGTATTTT. This gives the protein CASSEALHRIGTDTQYF.

The V gene is TRBV29-1, the J gene TRBJ1-1, with D perhaps matching TRBD1 (5 bases). Germline-derived CDR1 and CDR2 are SQVTM and ANQGSEA. The CDR3 extends over 12 amino acids. The V and J ends lost 7 bases and 3 bases respectively, with 12 bases between them. The CDR3 here is CSAGGSDTEAFF. CDR3 in DNA: TGCAGCGCCGGGGGGAGTGACACTGAAGCTTTCTTT.

This clonotype has a handful of counts. This chain uses TRBV12-3 or TRBV12-4 with TRBJ1-1; tentatively, D is TRBD1 (6 bases). The CDR3 length is 14 residues. The V end lost 4 bases, the J end lost 4 bases, and 13 bases lay between the germline ends. The CDR3 bases are TGTGCCAGCAGTTCCCAGGGGAGGGGCACTGAAGCTTTCTTT. Its protein is CASSSQGRGTEAFF.

This clonotype has just a few counts. The gene calls are TRBV20-1 and TRBJ1-1; no definite D call. V dropped 3 bases and J dropped 4 bases, with 15 bases sitting between them. This CDR3 has 14 residues. From germline, CDR1 is DFQATT and CDR2 SNEGSKA (reference sequence). The CDR3 region has the DNA TGCAGTGCTAGCCCAGGAAACTATTTCACTGAAGCTTTCTTT. Its protein is CSASPGNYFTEAFF.

The rearrangement links TRBV6-6 to TRBJ1-1; 8 nucleotides agree with TRBD1. Looked up from germline, CDR1 is MNHNY and CDR2 is SVGAGI (reference sequence). This CDR3 is 16 amino acids long. V was clipped by 2 bases and J by 3 bases; unmatched bases: 8. The chain's CDR3 is CASSYVPDRAYTEAFF. CDR3 DNA sequence: TGTGCCAGCAGTTACGTCCCGGACAGGGCGTACACTGAAGCTTTCTTT.

The table lists this clonotype with a few counts. This chain joins TRBV20-1 and TRBJ1-6, with TRBD1 identical over 7 bases. The CDR3 loop spans 15 amino acids. Germline CDR1 DFQATT, CDR2 SNEGSKA (reference sequence). Trimming cost V 2 bases and J 9 bases; bases outside gene matches: 10. The CDR3 here is CSARTSGGGSSPLHF. Here the CDR3 DNA reads TGCAGTGCTAGAACGTCGGGAGGGGGCTCTTCACCCCTCCACTTT.

In its sample, this clonotype was seen a few times. The chain has TRBV6-5 and TRBJ1-1, with D unclear. This CDR3 has 16 amino acids. CDR1 is MNHEY and CDR2 is SVGAGI in the germline V gene. V was cut by 0 bases and J by 0 bases, with 11 bases left in between. CDR3 sequence (DNA): TGTGCCAGCAGTTACTCGTCCGAGATTATGAACACTGAAGCTTTCTTT. Residues: CASSYSSEIMNTEAFF.

The chain is built from TRBV29-1 and TRBJ2-5; 9 nucleotides agree with TRBD2. V shed 5 bases and J 2 bases; nucleotides not matched to a gene: 6. The germline V gene encodes CDR1 SQVTM and CDR2 ANQGSEA. CDR3 length: 14 residues. The CDR3 region is CSVLVAGVQETQYF. The CDR3 DNA sequence: TGCAGCGTTCTTGTAGCGGGGGTGCAAGAGACCCAGTACTTC.

Only a few counts were recorded for this clonotype. The chain is built from TRBV7-9 and TRBJ1-2; possibly TRBD1 for D (5 bases). Trimming removed 7 bases at V and 4 bases at J, with 25 bases between. The CDR3 totals 17 residues. CDR1 is SEHNR, CDR2 FQNEAQ, per germline (reference sequence). The chain's CDR3 is CASNIWVGLAQGYGYTF. CDR3 coding DNA: TGTGCCAGCAACATTTGGGTCGGGCTCGCTCAGGGCTATGGCTACACCTTC.

The J gene is TRBJ1-4, the V gene TRBV27; D is possibly TRBD1 (6 bases). The length of the CDR3 is 12 residues. Germline V gives CDR1 MNHEY, CDR2 SMNVEV (reference sequence). Trimming shortened V by 3 bases and J by 11 bases, and 10 bases separated the two germline ends. CDR3 region: CASSLEGGKLFF. In DNA, the CDR3 is TGTGCCAGCAGTTTGGAGGGGGGGAAACTGTTTTTT.

This clonotype was counted a few times. V usage is TRBV5-1 and J usage is TRBJ1-1; D gene ambiguous. The germline V and J ends were trimmed by 4 bases and 1 base, with 14 bases remaining between them. This CDR3 contains 15 residues. Looked up from germline, CDR1 is SGHRS and CDR2 is YFSETQ. CDR3 amino acids: CASSPLPGGNTEAFF. DNA for the CDR3: TGCGCCAGCAGCCCCCTTCCGGGCGGGAACACTGAAGCTTTCTTT.

This sequence joins TRBV6-5 and TRBJ1-1, with 10 nucleotides matching TRBD1. Germline assignment: CDR1 MNHEY and CDR2 SVGAGI. The CDR3 covers 17 residues. The ends lost 5 bases at V and 6 bases at J; junction bases unmatched: 15. This CDR3 is CASSPDRGLAWWAEAFF. The CDR3, as DNA: TGTGCCAGCAGTCCAGACAGGGGGCTGGCGTGGTGGGCTGAAGCTTTCTTT.

The rearrangement uses TRBV7-3 and TRBJ2-5; D is unclear. This CDR3 spans 15 amino acids. Germline CDR1 and CDR2: SGHTA and FQGTGA. The germline V and J ends were trimmed by 5 bases and 4 bases, with 17 bases remaining between them. Here the CDR3 DNA reads TGTGCCAGCAGCCCTGGGGTTCGGACCAGAGAGACCCAGTACTTC. This gives the protein CASSPGVRTRETQYF.